This record covers a single T cell receptor beta chain. Its antigen is not identified. Treatment meaning: about 20 received Ad26.COV2.S at low or high dose, single or two shots; several received placebo; per-sample allocation not given. The investigators took samples on day 63 after the first vaccine or placebo injection. Recruitment in Boston yielded a donor of adult age, 18-55 years. What was given as vaccine was an Ad26 vector encoding Wuhan-strain SARS-CoV-2 spike. The data derive from a study of Ad26.COV2.S vaccination and SARS-CoV-2 variants. The overall study: Among those in the COV1001 Ad26.COV2.S trial arm was the donor. The study, taken as a whole, reports: Substantial breadth was reportedly displayed by spike-specific CD8+ and CD4+ T cell responses after vaccination.

Germline CDR1 SEHNR, CDR2 FQNEAQ (reference sequence). The V and J ends lost 4 bases and 3 bases respectively, with 10 bases between them. The CDR3 totals 13 residues. TCRdb's table, derived via immunoSEQ multiplex PCR, lists solely in-frame clones and lacks some. Of some 400,000 clones in the sample, about 88% are singletons; the top ten hold approximately 1.9%. This clonotype was obtained from a person aged 18-65 years who received the Ad26.COV2.S COVID-19 vaccine or a placebo. V and J are TRBV7-9 and TRBJ2-7; D perhaps matches TRBD2 (5 bases). The sample in question was peripheral blood, obtained in a trial of Ad26.COV2.S vaccine versus placebo. CDR3 coding DNA: TGTGCCAGCAGCTCCTCCGGGATCTACGAGCAGTACTTC. Amino acid sequence: CASSSSGIYEQYF.